The present entry profiles one TCR beta chain with its context. Its antigen is not known. Under the authors' procedure: The distant-metastasis classifier for papillary thyroid cancer was built from CDR3 differences across clinicopathological groups. TCRdb re-analyzed the PCR reads using MiXCR. TCRdb's processing, not the authors', yielded these V and J calls. The repertoire holds some 11,000 clones, with roughly 21% as singletons. Patients underwent thyroid surgery, and none had received any treatment before it. These data are taken from a study of metastatic and nonmetastatic thyroid tumors. About the study: From malignant and benign thyroid patients, repertoires in blood and in tumor or nodule tissue were compared. Whole-study findings and limits: Across blood and tumor, TCR beta diversity in malignant thyroid tumors was reportedly significantly higher than in benign nodules.

The CDR3 has 14 amino acids. J was trimmed by 4 bases and V by 0 bases; bases with no gene match: 2. Germline lookup yields CDR1 MNHEY and CDR2 SVGAGI. Sequenced sample: adjacent normal tissue. This TCR was recovered from a female donor with papillary thyroid cancer or a benign thyroid nodule (not recorded which). Some clones in this sample may be carry-over from other donors' samples. The gene calls are TRBV6-5 and TRBJ1-1; 7 positions match TRBD1. CDR3 sequence: CASSYSAGGTEAFF. The CDR3 coding sequence is TGTGCCAGCAGTTACTCGGCAGGGGGCACTGAAGCTTTCTTT.